These T cell receptor beta chains were read from a single sample in a study of glioma-infiltrating T cells after dendritic cell vaccination. TCRdb's table, derived via immunoSEQ multiplex PCR, lists solely in-frame clones and lacks some. The sample includes around 92,000 clones, 65% to 85% of them seen just once. The sample in question was blood, obtained after dendritic cell vaccination. These receptors originate from a human donor with glioblastoma. Each CDR3 is given with its conserved first and last residue. Each record gives: CDR3 DNA, CDR3 protein, J gene, D gene, clone size, V gene. A D gene is named only where the DNA matches it firmly. The size entry is marked missing in some rows and otherwise reads once, few, many or a size class.

CDR3nt: TGTGCCAGCATTTTTAGCGGGAGACCGGGCGAGCAGTACTTC; CDR3aa: CASIFSGRPGEQYF; j_gene: TRBJ2-7; d_gene: TRBD2; abundance: once; v_gene: TRBV28
CDR3nt: TGTGCCAGCAGTTTATCCGGACAGGGGAACACCGGGGAGCTGTTTTTT; CDR3aa: CASSLSGQGNTGELFF; j_gene: TRBJ2-2; d_gene: TRBD1; abundance: NA; v_gene: TRBV27
CDR3nt: TGCAGCGTTGAGCGGGCCTACACAGATACGCAGTATTTT; CDR3aa: CSVERAYTDTQYF; j_gene: TRBJ2-3; d_gene: NA; abundance: few; v_gene: TRBV29-1
CDR3nt: TGCGCCAGCAGCTCAGGGTTGGGCACTGAAGCTTTCTTT; CDR3aa: CASSSGLGTEAFF; j_gene: TRBJ1-1; d_gene: NA; abundance: NA; v_gene: TRBV5-1
CDR3nt: TGTGCCAGCAGTTCCCTTCCCGGGGGTCCCTACGAGCAGTACTTC; CDR3aa: CASSSLPGGPYEQYF; j_gene: TRBJ2-7; d_gene: NA; abundance: few; v_gene: TRBV28
CDR3nt: TGCGCCAGCAGCTCTGGACAGGGACGAAATAATTCACCCCTCCACTTT; CDR3aa: CASSSGQGRNNSPLHF; j_gene: TRBJ1-6; d_gene: TRBD1; abundance: NA; v_gene: TRBV5-1
CDR3nt: TGTGCCAGCAGCTTCGCGGCGGCCGGGGAGCTGTTTTTT; CDR3aa: CASSFAAAGELFF; j_gene: TRBJ2-2; d_gene: NA; abundance: NA; v_gene: TRBV11-2
CDR3nt: TGCAGCGTTGTTGGCAGGGGCACAGATACGCAGTATTTT; CDR3aa: CSVVGRGTDTQYF; j_gene: TRBJ2-3; d_gene: NA; abundance: NA; v_gene: TRBV29-1
CDR3nt: TGCGCCAGCAGCCAAGATCCCCAGGGGGACGAAAAACTGTTTTTT; CDR3aa: CASSQDPQGDEKLFF; j_gene: TRBJ1-4; d_gene: TRBD1; abundance: NA; v_gene: TRBV4-1
CDR3nt: TGTGCCAGCAGCTTGAAAACAGGGAGGGATGAGCAGTTCTTC; CDR3aa: CASSLKTGRDEQFF; j_gene: TRBJ2-1; d_gene: NA; abundance: NA; v_gene: TRBV5-4
CDR3nt: TGTGCCAGCAGTTACCCCAGCGGAGGGGATCAGCCCCAGCATTTT; CDR3aa: CASSYPSGGDQPQHF; j_gene: TRBJ1-5; d_gene: NA; abundance: NA; v_gene: TRBV28
CDR3nt: TGTGCCAGCAGCCCCTCCGGCTTAATAGCGGGAGCCTGGGATACGCAGTATTTT; CDR3aa: CASSPSGLIAGAWDTQYF; j_gene: TRBJ2-3; d_gene: TRBD2; abundance: NA; v_gene: TRBV11-1
CDR3nt: TGTGCCAGCAGTTTAGGAGTCGGGGTTCGTGGCTACACCTTC; CDR3aa: CASSLGVGVRGYTF; j_gene: TRBJ1-2; d_gene: NA; abundance: NA; v_gene: TRBV27
CDR3nt: TGTGCCTGGAGTACCGGGTCCCCTGGCGAAAAACTGTTTTTT; CDR3aa: CAWSTGSPGEKLFF; j_gene: TRBJ1-4; d_gene: NA; abundance: NA; v_gene: TRBV30
CDR3nt: TGTGCCTGGAGTGTAACGGACAGAGGGACAGATACGCAGTATTTT; CDR3aa: CAWSVTDRGTDTQYF; j_gene: TRBJ2-3; d_gene: NA; abundance: NA; v_gene: TRBV30
CDR3nt: TGTGCCAGCAGCTTGCAGCGGGATATTGGCTACACCTTC; CDR3aa: CASSLQRDIGYTF; j_gene: TRBJ1-2; d_gene: NA; abundance: NA; v_gene: TRBV5-4
CDR3nt: TGTGCCATCAGTGAGTTCGACCCGGACAGTCCCTCCTACGAGCAGTACTTC; CDR3aa: CAISEFDPDSPSYEQYF; j_gene: TRBJ2-7; d_gene: NA; abundance: NA; v_gene: TRBV10-3
CDR3nt: TGTGCCAGCAGCGTAGGTACAGGGGCGATCTCCTACGAGCAGTACTTC; CDR3aa: CASSVGTGAISYEQYF; j_gene: TRBJ2-7; d_gene: TRBD1; abundance: NA; v_gene: TRBV9
CDR3nt: TGTGCCAGCAGAGGCACCGGGACAGTGAACACTGAAGCTTTCTTT; CDR3aa: CASRGTGTVNTEAFF; j_gene: TRBJ1-1; d_gene: TRBD1; abundance: NA; v_gene: TRBV2
CDR3nt: TGTGCCAGCGCCGCAGGGGATGCGATTAATCAGCCCCAGCATTTT; CDR3aa: CASAAGDAINQPQHF; j_gene: TRBJ1-5; d_gene: NA; abundance: NA; v_gene: TRBV2
CDR3nt: TGCGCCAGCAGCTTTCTAAGCGGGGCCGCGGGCCGGGACAATGAGCAGTTCTTC; CDR3aa: CASSFLSGAAGRDNEQFF; j_gene: TRBJ2-1; d_gene: TRBD2; abundance: NA; v_gene: TRBV5-1
CDR3nt: TGTGCCAGCAGCACGGGTACCTGGTCCTACGAGCAGTACTTC; CDR3aa: CASSTGTWSYEQYF; j_gene: TRBJ2-7; d_gene: NA; abundance: NA; v_gene: TRBV9
CDR3nt: TGTGCCAGCTCACCTCGGACAGGGTTCGACTATGGCTACACCTTC; CDR3aa: CASSPRTGFDYGYTF; j_gene: TRBJ1-2; d_gene: TRBD1; abundance: NA; v_gene: TRBV18
CDR3nt: TGCGCCAGCAGCTTGGTGGGAGGGGACAGGAGCTACACCTTC; CDR3aa: CASSLVGGDRSYTF; j_gene: TRBJ1-2; d_gene: TRBD1; abundance: once; v_gene: TRBV5-1
CDR3nt: TGTGCCAGCAGTGGCGGACAGACCCTCTCTGGAAACACCATATATTTT; CDR3aa: CASSGGQTLSGNTIYF; j_gene: TRBJ1-3; d_gene: NA; abundance: NA; v_gene: TRBV6-6
CDR3nt: TGTGCCAGCTCATCCGACAGATATCAGCCCCAGCATTTT; CDR3aa: CASSSDRYQPQHF; j_gene: TRBJ1-5; d_gene: NA; abundance: few; v_gene: TRBV18